The rows below give T cell receptor beta chains drawn from one sample of a study of T cell responses to AZD1222 COVID-19 vaccine. TCRdb keeps only in-frame clones here, not all; method: immunoSEQ multiplex PCR. Seen here are around 190,000 clones, approximately 90% observed once, and the top ten hold 1.5% to 2%. The specimen was peripheral blood, collected 28 days after the second AZD1222 dose. The receptors originated from an adult who received the AZD1222 COVID-19 vaccine. Both conserved end residues are part of each CDR3.

V | length | CDR3
TRBV4-1 | 14 | CASSQGIGVDTQYF
TRBV4-2 | 16 | CASSQAQETTNEKLFF
TRBV30 | 15 | CAWSHRQYYNSPLHF
TRBV5-8 | 14 | CASSPMGYQETQYF
TRBV12-3/TRBV12-4 | 13 | CASNGDNYTEAFF
TRBV2 | 16 | CASSRDRGSGRTEAFF
TRBV2 | 14 | CASLRDRGTGELFF
TRBV5-1 | 17 | CASSLGPVRGSGTEAFF
TRBV10-3 | 15 | CATRDRGVGADGYTF
TRBV15 | 16 | CATSRGPDSGANVLTF
TRBV18 | 14 | CASSRGPGSDTQYF
TRBV4-3 | 15 | CASSLGQGDNYGYTF
TRBV9 | 12 | CASSPRGGELFF
TRBV6-1 | 15 | CASSEAPGIADTQYF
TRBV29-1 | 11 | CSVETYNEQFF
TRBV18 | 16 | CASSPPGAGSGYEQYF
TRBV6-2/TRBV6-3 | 17 | CASSNPSGVWSYNEQFF
TRBV5-1 | 13 | CASSSTGDYGYTF
TRBV3-1/TRBV3-2 | 14 | CASSQAGRLYGYTF
TRBV18 | 13 | CASSPGQNTEAFF